This T cell receptor (beta chain) derives from a study of cytomegalovirus exposure and HLA in healthy donors. CDR1 WNHNN and CDR2 SYGVQD come from the germline V gene (reference sequence). The CDR3 is made up of 16 amino acids. V was pared by 0 bases and J by 5 bases, with 16 bases between. With regard to this clone: What it recognizes is unknown.

13 Jbeta primers and 60 Vbeta primers were used for the PCR. Data came from immunoSEQ multiplex PCR; TCRdb stores just in-frame clones and leaves some out. The sample lists about 160,000 clones, around three quarters occurring once. Whole-study findings and limits: What a later analysis reportedly showed was that an Asian-associated ancestry cluster had fewer N-insertions than the roughly 700-donor mean. TCR beta chains numbering some 160 were designated cytomegalovirus-associated. In a later analysis, fewer than 20,000 TCR beta sequences were associated with HLA alleles at 0.05 false discovery rate.

The TCR originated in a man aged 25 to 40 in good health and CMV-seropositive. The V gene is TRBV10-1, the J gene TRBJ2-5; TRBD2 might be the D (7 bases). The sequencing sample was made of PBMCs. The CDR3 sequence is CASSESQRGGKETQYF. CDR3 nucleotide sequence: TGCGCCAGCAGTGAGTCCCAGAGGGGGGGTAAGGAGACCCAGTACTTC.